This T cell receptor beta chain emerged from a study of shared clonotypes between healthy human individuals. The protocol was immunoSEQ multiplex PCR, while the TCRdb copy is restricted to in-frame clones and leaves out a portion. The sample holds some 360,000 clones, about 73% seen once. CD4+ cells yielded CD45RA+ naive and CD45RA-negative memory subsets. General study points: Naive subsets typically showed greater estimated richness than memory subsets.

This clone was seen only a few times. Its antigen is unknown. CDR1 is GTSNPN, CDR2 SVGIG, per germline (reference sequence). Trimming stripped 2 bases from V and 5 bases from J, with 13 bases between. The CDR3 has 13 amino acids. The sample consisted of memory CD4+ T cells sorted from blood. Regarding subset: CD45RA-negative fraction. This sequence was found in a man aged 25-40 years in good health. The chain employs TRBV30 and TRBJ2-7; a possible D gene is TRBD1 (6 bases). CDR3 nucleotides: TGTGCCTGGAGTCCCGGGACATCTAACGAGCAGTACTTC. Translating gives CAWSPGTSNEQYF.